Listed here are 9 T cell receptor beta chains from one sample, sequenced in a study of T cells in localized non-small cell lung cancer (dated by TCRdb to about 2020). Receptor libraries were prepared by the immunoSEQ multiplex PCR assay. As stored in TCRdb, this immuneACCESS dataset retains in-frame rearrangements with V and J assigned. A fraction of the clones does not appear; measured against another copy, unresolved V genes explain less than half of the discrepancy, and the remainder lacks a known reason. Present in this sample are some 52,000 clones, around three quarters of which were seen just once. About 4.5% of the sample is held by the ten biggest clonotypes. Sequencing used PBMCs, obtained before any cancer treatment. These receptors all stem from a woman aged 35 to 70 with stage II lung adenocarcinoma.

The genes are TRBV28 and TRBJ1-4; D is ambiguous. This CDR3 comprises 13 residues. The V and J ends lost 8 bases and 4 bases respectively, with 11 bases between them. Germline V gene data show CDR1 as MDHEN and CDR2 as SYDVKM. The CDR3 region is CASLSAGNEKLFF. The CDR3 bases are TGTGCCAGCCTCTCTGCCGGTAATGAAAAACTGTTTTTT.

This clone was detected a few times. The CDR3 loop is CASSYSRGRRNEQFF. In DNA form, the CDR3 reads TGTGCCAGCAGTTACTCGAGAGGTCGACGCAATGAGCAGTTCTTC. The J gene is TRBJ2-1, the V gene TRBV6-5; the D is unclear. Trimming cost V 0 bases and J 6 bases, with 12 bases left between them. Germline loops: CDR1 MNHEY, CDR2 SVGAGI. There are 15 residues in the CDR3.

This clone was detected only once. This rearrangement joins TRBV2 to TRBJ1-4; possibly TRBD1 for D (5 bases). The CDR3 runs 16 residues. Germline V gene lookup returns CDR1 SNHLY and CDR2 FYNNEI. The V end was cut by 6 bases, the J end by 0 bases, with 14 bases between. CDR3: CASRAQGLSTNEKLFF. Written as DNA, the CDR3 is TGTGCCAGCAGGGCGCAGGGACTTTCAACTAATGAAAAACTGTTTTTT. Drawing the rest from reference TRBV2 and TRBJ1-4, the complete variable domain is EPEVTQTPSHQVTQMGQEVILRCVPISNHLYFYWYRQILGQKVEFLVSFYNNEISEKSEIFDDQFSVERPDGSNFTLKIRSTKLEDSAMYFCASRAQGLSTNEKLFFGSGTQLSVL.

The V and J genes are TRBV7-9 and TRBJ2-7; D is perhaps TRBD1 (6 bases). CDR1 is SEHNR, CDR2 FQNEAQ, per germline (reference sequence). The CDR3 has 14 amino acids. Trimming left V 4 bases short and J 2 bases short, with 12 bases between. CDR3 sequence reads: CASSSRQAAYEQYF. CDR3 coding DNA: TGTGCCAGCAGCTCACGACAGGCGGCCTACGAGCAGTACTTC.

This chain links TRBV18 with TRBJ1-4, with a weak D call TRBD1 (5 bases). The germline V gene encodes CDR1 KGHSH and CDR2 LQKENI. Trimming stripped 6 bases from V and 4 bases from J, with 15 bases between. The CDR3 covers 15 residues. The CDR3 coding sequence is TGTGCCAGCTCGTCGGGACGGGCGAGTAATGAAAAACTGTTTTTT. The encoded protein is CASSSGRASNEKLFF.

The chain combines TRBV5-1 with TRBJ1-4; perhaps TRBD1 as D (5 bases). Trimming left V 0 bases short and J 4 bases short, with 13 bases between. The CDR3 is 16 residues long. CDR1 and CDR2 from the germline V gene are SGHRS and YFSETQ. CDR3 residues: CASSLAGTGGNEKLFF. The CDR3 coding sequence is TGCGCCAGCAGCTTGGCGGGGACCGGGGGTAATGAAAAACTGTTTTTT.

This clone has a handful of counts. The V and J genes are TRBV6-5 and TRBJ1-5; D is unclear. V lost 7 bases, J lost 0 bases, and 13 bases lay in between. Germline CDR1 MNHEY, CDR2 SVGAGI. This CDR3 comprises 15 residues. The CDR3 DNA follows: TGTGCCAGCAAGGCGCGGGGAACTAGCAATCAGCCCCAGCATTTT. This encodes CASKARGTSNQPQHF.

This clone was seen just once. Other DNA sequences from this sample encode an identical CDR3 as well. The chain joins TRBV13 to TRBJ1-5; perhaps TRBD1 as D (5 bases). CDR1 and CDR2 from the germline V gene are PRHDT and FYEKMQ (reference sequence). This CDR3 has 12 amino acids. The V gene lost 2 bases and the J gene lost 7 bases, with 6 bases spanning the gap. The CDR3 DNA reads TGTGCCAGCAGCTTAAAGGGGCAGCCCCAGCATTTT. Encoded protein: CASSLKGQPQHF.

The V and J genes are TRBV30 and TRBJ1-6; D unresolved. The CDR3 loop spans 15 amino acids. Germline loops: CDR1 GTSNPN, CDR2 SVGIG (reference sequence). V shed 0 bases and J shed 3 bases, with 9 bases lying between them. This CDR3 is CAWSVRSIYNSPLHF. The CDR3 nucleotides are TGTGCCTGGAGTGTACGCAGTATCTATAATTCACCCCTCCACTTT.